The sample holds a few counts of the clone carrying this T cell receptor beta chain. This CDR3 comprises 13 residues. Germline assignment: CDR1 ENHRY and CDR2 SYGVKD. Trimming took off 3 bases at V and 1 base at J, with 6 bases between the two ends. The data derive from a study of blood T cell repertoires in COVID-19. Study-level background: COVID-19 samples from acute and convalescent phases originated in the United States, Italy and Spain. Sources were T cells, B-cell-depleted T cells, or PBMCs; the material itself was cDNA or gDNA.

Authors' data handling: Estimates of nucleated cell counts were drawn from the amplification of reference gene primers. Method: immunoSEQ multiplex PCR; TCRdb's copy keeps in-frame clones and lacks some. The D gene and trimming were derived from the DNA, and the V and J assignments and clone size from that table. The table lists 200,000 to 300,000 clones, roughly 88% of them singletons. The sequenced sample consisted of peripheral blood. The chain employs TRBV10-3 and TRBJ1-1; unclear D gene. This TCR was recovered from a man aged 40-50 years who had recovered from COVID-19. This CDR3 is CAISDRGNTEAFF. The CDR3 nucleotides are TGTGCCATCAGTGACCGAGGGAACACTGAAGCTTTCTTT.